These 24 T cell receptor beta chains were all obtained from the same sample, sequenced in a study of CXCR3-negative and CXCR3-positive naive CD8 T cells. The authors prepared UMI-labeled TRB cDNA libraries by 5' RACE. TCRdb reanalyzed the 5' RACE reads, giving one entry per CDR3 protein sequence and no DNA. The listing contains about 120,000 distinct CDR3 sequences. Which antigens these TCRs recognize remains unknown. Study observations and caveats: TRB CDR3s were more hydrophobic in CXCR3-positive than in CXCR3-negative naive cells.

What was sequenced was naive CXCR3+ CD8+ T cells from blood. The subset is: CD45RO-CCR7+CD27+CD95- naive CD8+ T cells expressing CXCR3 (TNR3+). These receptor sequences come from a human donor in good health. Some clones in this sample may be carry-over from other donors' samples.

The chain combines TRBV10-1 with TRBJ2-7; TCRdb proposes TRBD2, but this gene call is untestable without DNA. Germline CDR1 reads WNHNN; CDR2 reads SYGVQD (reference sequence). The CDR3 is 14 residues long. The CDR3 protein is CASSEKGPSYEQYF.

This chain joins TRBV7-2 and TRBJ2-1; the TCRdb call, TRBD2, lacks DNA for checking. CDR1 and CDR2 from the germline V gene are SGHTA and FQGNSA. CDR3 length: 15 residues. CDR3 region: CASSLVPGGDNEQFF.

The chain carries TRBV21-1 and TRBJ2-1; without DNA, the TCRdb call of TRBD1 cannot be checked. TRBV21-1 represents a pseudogene. This CDR3 has 16 amino acids. The CDR3 loop reads CASSKEPGGQYNEQFF.

The chain couples TRBV13 to TRBJ2-6; no DNA is available, so the TRBD1 call from TCRdb remains unchecked. Germline assignment: CDR1 PRHDT and CDR2 FYEKMQ (reference sequence). The length of the CDR3 is 16 residues. This CDR3 is CASSEGQGIRANVLTF. The full variable domain, with the rest looked up from reference TRBV13 and TRBJ2-6, is AAGVIQSPRHLIKEKRETATLKCYPIPRHDTVYWYQQGPGQDPQFLISFYEKMQSDKGSIPDRFSAQQFSDYHSELNMSSLELGDSALYFCASSEGQGIRANVLTFGAGSRLTVL.

This chain links TRBV10-2 with TRBJ2-7. Looked up from germline, CDR1 is WSHSY and CDR2 is SAAADI. This CDR3 comprises 13 residues. This chain's CDR3 is CASSQYTSYEQYF.

This chain joins TRBV29-1 and TRBJ2-1; absent DNA, TCRdb's TRBD2 call cannot be checked. Germline-derived CDR1 and CDR2 are SQVTM and ANQGSEA. This CDR3 has 14 amino acids. CDR3 residues: CSVEDPASGVGLVF.

V usage is TRBV6-2 or TRBV6-3 and J usage is TRBJ2-3; TCRdb gives TRBD2 as the D gene, but with no DNA this cannot be confirmed. The V gene's germline CDR1 is MNHEY and CDR2 SVGEGT. The CDR3 totals 15 residues. CDR3 sequence reads: CASSYRDYLSDTQYF.

The chain has TRBV11-3 and TRBJ2-1; TCRdb returns TRBD1, unconfirmable since there is no DNA. Germline V lookup: CDR1 SGHNT, CDR2 YENEEA. The CDR3 is 14 amino acids. This chain's CDR3 is CASSQAGSYDEQFF.

This rearrangement joins TRBV20-1 to TRBJ1-2; the TCRdb call, TRBD1, lacks DNA for checking. Germline values: CDR1 DFQATT, CDR2 SNEGSKA (reference sequence). This CDR3 comprises 13 residues. The CDR3 reads CSAAPRGSWGYTF.

This chain joins TRBV6-1 and TRBJ2-1; TCRdb lists TRBD2, though no DNA is available to test this call. Germline V gene data show CDR1 as MNHNS and CDR2 as SASEGT. This CDR3 spans 16 amino acids. This chain's CDR3 is CASSVRLPSSYNEQFF.

The chain is built from TRBV28 and TRBJ1-5. CDR1 MDHEN and CDR2 SYDVKM come from the germline V gene. The CDR3 runs 13 residues. The CDR3 sequence: CASTYRSGQPQHF. Combining the CDR3 with reference TRBV28 and TRBJ1-5 gives the whole variable domain DVKVTQSSRYLVKRTGEKVFLECVQDMDHENMFWYRQDPGLGLRLIYFSYDVKMKEKGDIPEGYSVSREKKERFSLILESASTNQTSMYLCASTYRSGQPQHFGDGTRLSIL.

The J gene is TRBJ1-2, the V gene TRBV15; TCRdb names TRBD1, which stays unverified in the absence of DNA. CDR3 size: 13 residues. CDR1 and CDR2 (germline): LNHNV, YYDKDF (reference sequence). The CDR3 region is CATSPGGDYGYTF.

The chain employs TRBV27 and TRBJ2-5; TCRdb calls TRBD2, which cannot be checked without DNA. The CDR3 is 15 residues long. Germline CDR1 and CDR2: MNHEY and SMNVEV (reference sequence). CDR3 region: CASSPASGGQETQYF.

The rearrangement joins TRBV19 to TRBJ2-1; TCRdb names TRBD1, which stays unverified in the absence of DNA. In germline, CDR1 is LNHDA, CDR2 SQIVND (reference sequence). The CDR3 loop spans 15 amino acids. This CDR3 is CASSTQGSPYNEQFF.

The rearrangement uses TRBV12-3 or TRBV12-4 and TRBJ2-6. This CDR3 has 14 amino acids. The CDR3 protein is CASSPPTGANVLTF.

V gene TRBV24-1 combines with J gene TRBJ2-1. CDR3 length: 13 residues. Germline V CDR1 and CDR2: KGHDR, SFDVKD. The CDR3 spells CATSVAEYNEQFF.

This chain links TRBV9 with TRBJ2-2. This CDR3 contains 13 residues. Germline-derived CDR1 and CDR2 are SGDLS and YYNGEE. This CDR3 is CASSAARTGELFF.

The chain couples TRBV5-4 to TRBJ2-7; TCRdb reports TRBD1, a call that lacks DNA to check it against. The germline CDR1 and CDR2 sequences are SGHNT and YYREEE (reference sequence). The CDR3 has 15 amino acids. CDR3 protein: CASSLAGGRTYEQYF.

This chain links TRBV5-1 with TRBJ2-1; the D call from TCRdb, TRBD1, cannot be confirmed without DNA. This CDR3 contains 16 residues. Germline loops: CDR1 SGHRS, CDR2 YFSETQ. The CDR3 sequence: CASSQFRDRAYNEQFF.

This rearrangement joins TRBV7-9 to TRBJ2-7; absent DNA, TCRdb's TRBD1 call cannot be checked. The CDR3 is 16 residues long. Per the germline V gene, CDR1 is SEHNR and CDR2 is FQNEAQ (reference sequence). The chain's CDR3 is CASSLETGYGLYEQYF.

The chain combines TRBV29-1 with TRBJ1-2; TCRdb gives TRBD1 as the D gene, but with no DNA this cannot be confirmed. Germline-derived CDR1 and CDR2 are SQVTM and ANQGSEA. CDR3 length: 13 amino acids. The CDR3 spells CSVGPSTEGGYTF.

The chain recombines TRBV9 with TRBJ2-7; absent DNA, TCRdb's TRBD2 call cannot be checked. CDR3 size: 15 residues. The germline V gene has CDR1 SGDLS and CDR2 YYNGEE. The CDR3 is CASSSGLAGGNEQYF.

V is TRBV7-9 and J is TRBJ1-5; TCRdb lists TRBD1, though no DNA is available to test this call. CDR3 size: 17 residues. Germline CDR1 is SEHNR and CDR2 is FQNEAQ (reference sequence). The CDR3 protein is CASSLAYRGAHNQPQHF.

V usage is TRBV19 and J usage is TRBJ2-2; TCRdb names TRBD2, which stays unverified in the absence of DNA. CDR3 length equals 18 residues. CDR1 LNHDA and CDR2 SQIVND come from the germline V gene (reference sequence). The CDR3 is CASSIEGSGRWNTGELFF.